The 24 T cell receptor beta chains below were found in one sample sequenced in a study of T cell responses to AZD1222 COVID-19 vaccine. Assay: immunoSEQ multiplex PCR; the TCRdb copy retains only in-frame clones and omits some. The sample includes 100,000 to 150,000 clones, more than 80% of them seen just once. The source material was peripheral blood, sampled 28 days after the second dose of the MenACWY control vaccine. The receptors shown here come from an adult who received the MenACWY meningococcal vaccine as a control.

The CDR3 DNA reads TGTGCCAGTTCCCGGGACAGGGGGGCCGGGGAGCTGTTTTTT. Amino acids: CASSRDRGAGELFF. The chain links TRBV19 to TRBJ2-2, with TRBD1 matching over 11 bases. CDR1 is LNHDA, CDR2 SQIVND, per germline (reference sequence). The length of the CDR3 is 14 residues. The junction had 5 bases not matched to a gene; V was cut back by 8 bases and J by 6 bases.

The chain carries TRBV7-8 and TRBJ2-2; tentatively, D is TRBD1 (6 bases). The CDR3 length is 16 residues. V dropped 1 base and J dropped 1 base, with 10 bases sitting between them. Germline-derived CDR1 and CDR2 are SGHVS and FQNEAQ. The CDR3 nucleotides read TGTGCCAGCAGCTTAGGGCAGGGGATGAACACCGGGGAGCTGTTTTTT. Translation gives CASSLGQGMNTGELFF.

The rearrangement links TRBV28 to TRBJ2-1, with TRBD1 identical over 8 bases. CDR1 is MDHEN, CDR2 SYDVKM, per germline. The CDR3 contains 20 residues. V lost 4 bases to trimming and J lost 0 bases; unmatched junction nucleotides: 17. CDR3 loop: CASSSQPGQDRRSSYNEQFF. CDR3 DNA sequence: TGTGCCAGCAGTTCCCAACCGGGACAGGACCGTCGGAGCTCCTACAATGAGCAGTTCTTC.

The genes are TRBV9 and TRBJ2-3; no reliable D call. Germline loops: CDR1 SGDLS, CDR2 YYNGEE. This CDR3 is 13 amino acids long. Trimming took 1 base from V and 1 from J, leaving 4 bases between them. CDR3 bases: TGTGCCAGCAGCGTACAGGGCACAGATACGCAGTATTTT. It is translated as CASSVQGTDTQYF.

The rearrangement joins TRBV7-6 to TRBJ2-5, with D hard to call. The CDR3 spans 13 residues. Trimming removed 5 bases from V and 1 base from J, with 8 bases in between. Germline assignment: CDR1 SGHVS and CDR2 FNYEAQ. CDR3 in amino acids: CASSPRPQETQYF. The CDR3 nucleotides are TGTGCCAGCAGCCCTCGACCCCAAGAGACCCAGTACTTC.

The chain employs TRBV25-1 and TRBJ2-1, with 12 bases fitting TRBD2. The CDR3 is 15 residues long. Germline CDR1 is MGHDK and CDR2 is SYGVNS. V gave up 2 bases and J gave up 8 bases; unmatched junction bases: 4. CDR3 nucleotide sequence: TGTGCCAGCAGTGAAATGACTAGCGGGAGTCATGAGCAGTTCTTC. Encoded protein: CASSEMTSGSHEQFF.

This rearrangement joins TRBV7-9 to TRBJ1-6; 7 bases agree with TRBD1. The CDR3 spans 15 residues. CDR1 SEHNR and CDR2 FQNEAQ come from the germline V gene (reference sequence). V was clipped by 1 base and J by 7 bases; unmatched bases: 4. DNA of the CDR3: TGTGCCAGCAGCTTAGAGAGACAGGGCAATTCACCCCTCCACTTT. It translates to CASSLERQGNSPLHF.

This rearrangement joins TRBV6-2 or TRBV6-3 to TRBJ2-7; D is unclear. The germline V gene encodes CDR1 MNHEY and CDR2 SVGEGT. This CDR3 has 14 residues. Trimming removed 6 bases from V and 6 bases from J, with 18 bases in between. The DNA for the CDR3 is TGTGCCAGCAGCCAGTTTGTCGGAGTTCTCGAGCAGTACGTC. Amino acid sequence: CASSQFVGVLEQYV.

The chain links TRBV5-1 to TRBJ1-1; 8 bases map to TRBD1. This CDR3 region has 13 residues. Germline-derived CDR1 and CDR2 are SGHRS and YFSETQ. Trimming cost V 3 bases and J 4 bases; bases outside gene matches: 2. This CDR3 is CASSSTGGTEAFF. DNA of the CDR3: TGCGCCAGCAGCTCAACAGGGGGCACTGAAGCTTTCTTT.

The chain employs TRBV5-3 and TRBJ1-5; 7 bases line up with TRBD1. TRBV5-3 is sorted into the ORF group, with uncertain function. Unmatched junction bases numbered 7, after V lost 4 bases and J lost 0 bases. The CDR3 has 16 amino acids. The CDR3 nucleotides are TGTGCCAGAAGCCAACGACAGGGAGATAGCAATCAGCCCCAGCATTTT. Translated, it gives CARSQRQGDSNQPQHF.

The rearrangement uses TRBV20-1 and TRBJ1-1; D gene ambiguous. The CDR3 has 12 residues. The germline CDR1 and CDR2 sequences are DFQATT and SNEGSKA (reference sequence). The V end lost 3 bases, the J end lost 4 bases, and 9 bases lay between the germline ends. The CDR3 reads CSASKRSTEAFF. DNA of the CDR3: TGCAGTGCTAGTAAGCGGTCCACTGAAGCTTTCTTT.

The J gene is TRBJ1-5, the V gene TRBV5-6; TRBD1 might be the D (6 bases). The length of the CDR3 is 16 residues. Trimming stripped 4 bases from V and 1 base from J, with 15 bases between. CDR1 and CDR2 from the germline V gene are SGHDT and YYEEEE. CDR3 in DNA: TGTGCCAGCAGCCGCGACAGGCCCATGAGCAATCAGCCCCAGCATTTT. Amino acids: CASSRDRPMSNQPQHF.

This rearrangement joins TRBV19 to TRBJ1-4; possibly TRBD1 for D (5 bases). Germline V lookup: CDR1 LNHDA, CDR2 SQIVND (reference sequence). Trimming shortened V by 7 bases and J by 8 bases, and 14 bases separated the two germline ends. CDR3 length: 13 residues. CDR3 sequence (DNA): TGTGCCAGTACTCCGGGGGGATGGGAAAAACTGTTTTTT. This encodes CASTPGGWEKLFF. The full variable domain, with the rest looked up from reference TRBV19 and TRBJ1-4, is DGGITQSPKYLFRKEGQNVTLSCEQNLNHDAMYWYRQDPGQGLRLIYYSQIVNDFQKGDIAEGYSVSREKKESFPLTVTSAQKNPTAFYLCASTPGGWEKLFFGSGTQLSVL.

The chain carries TRBV11-3 and TRBJ2-1, with TRBD1 identical over 7 bases. V trimming: 4 bases; J trimming: 3 bases; junction bases outside the gene matches: 6. The CDR3 is 15 amino acids. The germline gives CDR1 SGHNT, CDR2 YENEEA. The CDR3 DNA reads TGTGCCAGCAGCTCTCAACGGGACAGCTACAATGAGCAGTTCTTC. The encoded protein is CASSSQRDSYNEQFF.

The table lists this clone with a count of one. The chain is built from TRBV28 and TRBJ2-3, with 7 bases matching TRBD1. J was trimmed by 4 bases and V by 6 bases; bases with no gene match: 16. The CDR3 has 17 residues. CDR1 and CDR2 (germline): MDHEN, SYDVKM. CDR3 coding DNA: TGTGCCAGCAGCAAAACATTCGAGACAGGGTTGGCAGATACGCAGTATTTT. It codes for CASSKTFETGLADTQYF.

Remarks on this clone: One end of the junction is discordant with germline, which a read error may explain. This same CDR3 is encoded by further DNA sequences in the sample. The J gene is TRBJ2-3, the V gene TRBV11-3; 9 bases are shared with TRBD2. The germline V gene encodes CDR1 SGHNT and CDR2 YENEEA. The length of the CDR3 is 16 residues. This CDR3 is CASSLSGTSSPDTQYF. The CDR3 DNA follows: TGCGCCAGCAGCTTGTCCGGGACTAGCTCTCCAGATACGCAGTATTTT.

V usage is TRBV6-2 or TRBV6-3 and J usage is TRBJ2-3; TRBD2 agrees at 12 bases. CDR1 and CDR2 from the germline V gene are MNHEY and SVGEGT. The CDR3 spans 15 residues. V lost 2 bases, J lost 7 bases, and 4 bases stayed unmatched. CDR3 amino acids: CASSYGLAGRYTQYF. As DNA, the CDR3 is TGTGCCAGCAGTTACGGACTAGCGGGGCGATATACGCAGTATTTT.

This chain joins TRBV11-2 and TRBJ1-6, with a possible D match to TRBD1 (6 bases). Trimming pared 2 bases from V and 9 bases from J, leaving 17 bases between. The CDR3 runs 16 residues. The germline V gene has CDR1 SGHAT and CDR2 FQNNGV. CDR3 in amino acids: CASSLWPFRDTSPLHF. CDR3 nucleotide sequence: TGTGCCAGCAGCTTATGGCCGTTCCGGGACACTTCACCCCTCCACTTT.

This clone has just a few counts. This chain uses TRBV30 with TRBJ2-7; possible D gene TRBD2, 5 bases. The CDR3 is made up of 16 amino acids. Germline V CDR1 and CDR2: GTSNPN, SVGIG (reference sequence). V was shortened by 0 bases and J by 4 bases, with 19 bases between the two germline ends. The CDR3 DNA reads TGTGCCTGGAGTGTCGCCCCGCCGACTACTTCTTACGAGCAGTACTTC. It specifies CAWSVAPPTTSYEQYF. The entire variable domain, with the rest obtained from reference TRBV30 and TRBJ2-7, is as follows: SQTIHQWPATLVQPVGSPLSLECTVEGTSNPNLYWYRQAAGRGLQLLFYSVGIGQISSEVPQNLSASRPQDRQFILSSKKLLLSDSGFYLCAWSVAPPTTSYEQYFGPGTRLTVT.

The rearrangement uses TRBV6-6 and TRBJ2-5, with D tentatively TRBD1 (5 bases). Germline values: CDR1 MNHNY, CDR2 SVGAGI (reference sequence). The CDR3 consists of 14 residues. The V gene lost 0 bases and the J gene lost 2 bases, with 7 bases spanning the gap. The CDR3 reads CASSYSDTQETQYF. CDR3 bases: TGTGCCAGCAGTTACTCGGACACGCAAGAGACCCAGTACTTC.

This chain connects TRBV7-9 to TRBJ2-2, with TRBD1 matching 10 bases. The CDR3 spans 16 residues. The ends lost 3 bases at V and 4 bases at J; junction bases unmatched: 5. Germline CDR1 SEHNR, CDR2 FQNEAQ (reference sequence). The CDR3 region has the DNA TGTGCCAGCAGCTTGGCCGACAGGGGGCGCACCGGGGAGCTGTTTTTT. This encodes CASSLADRGRTGELFF.

V is TRBV5-1 and J is TRBJ2-1; D unresolved. This CDR3 contains 12 residues. Trimming removed 0 bases at V and 8 bases at J, with 6 bases between. Germline CDR1 SGHRS, CDR2 YFSETQ. The CDR3 protein is CASSLVADEQFF. The CDR3 nucleotides read TGCGCCAGCAGCTTGGTGGCAGATGAGCAGTTCTTC.

V usage is TRBV7-9 and J usage is TRBJ1-1; D is uncertain. V lost 1 base and J 7 bases, leaving 16 bases between the germline ends. Germline V gene sequence: CDR1 SEHNR, CDR2 FQNEAQ (reference sequence). The CDR3 is 15 amino acids. The CDR3 DNA is TGTGCCAGCAGCTTAGTTCTCGTGGCACGGAGTGAAGCTTTCTTT. Protein sequence: CASSLVLVARSEAFF.

V usage is TRBV27 and J usage is TRBJ2-7, with TRBD1 as a possible D gene (6 bases). Deletions cut 3 bases from V and 3 bases from J, with 12 bases between. In germline, CDR1 is MNHEY, CDR2 SMNVEV (reference sequence). The CDR3 has 14 amino acids. CDR3 sequence reads: CASSFRGRGYEQYF. For the CDR3, the DNA is TGTGCCAGCAGTTTCAGGGGCAGGGGCTACGAGCAGTACTTC.